This TCR beta chain stems from a study of cytomegalovirus exposure and HLA in healthy donors. Findings of the study overall: There were a few CMV-associated chains whose specificity for CMV antigens was confirmed in vitro.

This CDR3 is built from 12 residues. Trimming stripped 6 bases from V and 12 bases from J, with 15 bases between. The germline V gene encodes CDR1 MDHEN and CDR2 SYDVKM. The PCR employed 60 Vbeta primers together with 13 Jbeta primers. Data came from immunoSEQ multiplex PCR; TCRdb stores just in-frame clones and leaves some out. The sample records about 85,000 clones, around four fifths being singletons. Worth noting for this clone: Its specificity is not known.

The V call is TRBV28, the J call TRBJ1-3; D remains unclear. Material: PBMCs. This receptor was taken from a boy aged 5-17 years in good health and CMV-seronegative. In nucleotides, the CDR3 is TGTGCCAGCAGCTCCGGCCGGGTCCTCATATATTTT. It translates to CASSSGRVLIYF.